One and the same sample provided the 21 T cell receptor beta chains below, sequenced in a study of blood T cell repertoires in COVID-19. The data were produced by immunoSEQ multiplex PCR, yet TCRdb's version contains in-frame clones alone and is incomplete. Found here are roughly 140,000 clones, 70% to 90% of them singletons; the top ten hold approximately 5.4%. The specimen sequenced was peripheral blood. These receptors were collected from a human donor in a cohort sampled during active COVID-19.

The J gene is TRBJ2-6, the V gene TRBV5-1, with 10 bases identical to TRBD1. The CDR3 runs 15 residues. V trimming: 7 bases; J trimming: 4 bases; junction bases outside the gene matches: 5. Germline CDR1 and CDR2: SGHRS and YFSETQ. CDR3 sequence (DNA): TGCGCCAGCCGGACAGGGGGGTCCGGGGCCAACGTCCTGACTTTC. Residues: CASRTGGSGANVLTF. The full variable domain, in which reference TRBV5-1 and TRBJ2-6 provide the parts outside the CDR3, is KAGVTQTPRYLIKTRGQQVTLSCSPISGHRSVSWYQQTPGQGLQFLFEYFSETQRNKGNFPGRFSGRQFSNSRSEMNVSTLELGDSALYLCASRTGGSGANVLTFGAGSRLTVL.

This chain uses TRBV7-2 with TRBJ2-3; a possible D gene is TRBD2 (5 bases). Trimming took off 8 bases at V and 1 base at J, with 10 bases between the two ends. CDR1 SGHTA and CDR2 FQGNSA come from the germline V gene. CDR3 size: 13 residues. CDR3 DNA sequence: TGTGCCAGCTCGAGGGTAGGCACAGATACGCAGTATTTT. Translation gives CASSRVGTDTQYF.

The chain combines TRBV5-1 with TRBJ1-1; no clear D. The CDR3 is 16 residues long. Germline V gives CDR1 SGHRS, CDR2 YFSETQ. The V end was cut by 4 bases, the J end by 5 bases, with 21 bases between. The CDR3 loop reads CASSPIPFHDMTEAFF. Written as DNA, the CDR3 is TGCGCCAGCAGCCCCATCCCTTTTCATGACATGACTGAAGCTTTCTTT. Supplemented by reference TRBV5-1 and TRBJ1-1, the full variable domain reads KAGVTQTPRYLIKTRGQQVTLSCSPISGHRSVSWYQQTPGQGLQFLFEYFSETQRNKGNFPGRFSGRQFSNSRSEMNVSTLELGDSALYLCASSPIPFHDMTEAFFGQGTRLTVV.

The rearrangement links TRBV19 to TRBJ1-5; weak D call: TRBD1 (6 bases). Germline V gene sequence: CDR1 LNHDA, CDR2 SQIVND (reference sequence). This CDR3 is built from 17 residues. Trimming took off 1 base at V and 0 bases at J, with 13 bases between the two ends. CDR3 DNA sequence: TGTGCCAGTAGTATAGTCAGGGGCCCCTATAGCAATCAGCCCCAGCATTTT. This codes for CASSIVRGPYSNQPQHF.

The V call is TRBV18, the J call TRBJ1-3; unclear D gene. Looked up from germline, CDR1 is KGHSH and CDR2 is LQKENI. Trimming left V 6 bases short and J 0 bases short, with 12 bases between. The CDR3 contains 15 residues. The DNA for the CDR3 is TGTGCCAGCTCTCCCTTCCGGAGCTCTGGAAACACCATATATTTT. Residues: CASSPFRSSGNTIYF.

DNA for the CDR3: TGTGCCAGCAGCTTAAGTCTCCTCCAGCCCCCGGGGTATAGCAATCAGCCCCAGCATTTT. Translation: CASSLSLLQPPGYSNQPQHF. The rearrangement uses TRBV7-3 and TRBJ1-5; D remains ambiguous. This CDR3 comprises 20 residues. The V and J ends lost 1 base and 0 bases respectively, with 22 bases between them. CDR1 and CDR2 (germline): SGHTA, FQGTGA.

The chain combines TRBV29-1 with TRBJ2-5, with D tentatively TRBD1 (6 bases). CDR3 length: 14 amino acids. V lost 7 bases, J lost 5 bases, and 20 bases lay in between. The germline gives CDR1 SQVTM, CDR2 ANQGSEA. The CDR3 region is CSGLSGVRSETQYF. The CDR3 DNA sequence: TGCAGCGGCCTGTCAGGGGTTCGGTCGGAGACCCAGTACTTC.

V and J are TRBV7-9 and TRBJ2-7, with 10 bases fitting TRBD1. The CDR3 is 16 residues long. With V trimmed by 2 bases and J by 4 bases, 8 bases remained unmatched. Germline CDR1 reads SEHNR; CDR2 reads FQNEAQ (reference sequence). CDR3 in DNA: TGTGCCAGCAGCTTACAGGGACAGGGGAGGGGGTACGAGCAGTACTTC. Translation gives CASSLQGQGRGYEQYF.

V gene TRBV2 combines with J gene TRBJ1-6, with D uncertain. Germline V lookup: CDR1 SNHLY, CDR2 FYNNEI. The CDR3 is 11 amino acids. The V end was cut by 5 bases, the J end by 9 bases, with 5 bases between. The CDR3 DNA reads TGTGCCAGCAGTAATCTTTCACCCCTCCACTTT. Protein product: CASSNLSPLHF.

The chain employs TRBV18 and TRBJ1-3; D may be TRBD1 (6 bases). This CDR3 comprises 17 residues. The germline gives CDR1 KGHSH, CDR2 LQKENI. The germline V and J ends were trimmed by 2 bases and 0 bases, with 14 bases remaining between them. Here the CDR3 DNA reads TGTGCCAGCTCACCAGATCAGGTCAGGGGCTCTGGAAACACCATATATTTT. Translation: CASSPDQVRGSGNTIYF.

The CDR3 spells CASRGSSGGSATQYF. The CDR3 coding sequence is TGTGCCAGCAGGGGTTCTAGCGGGGGGTCAGCGACCCAGTACTTC. The chain is built from TRBV6-5 and TRBJ2-5, with 11 positions matching TRBD2. Per the germline V gene, CDR1 is MNHEY and CDR2 is SVGAGI. With 6 bases clipped from V and 7 bases from J, the junction kept 10 bases outside the gene matches. This CDR3 comprises 15 residues.

This sequence joins TRBV5-5 and TRBJ2-7, with a tentative D call TRBD1 (5 bases). There are 13 residues in the CDR3. With 4 bases removed from V and 3 bases from J, the gap between germline ends came to 11 bases. The germline V gene has CDR1 SGHKS and CDR2 YYEKEE (reference sequence). The CDR3 region has the DNA TGTGCCAGCAGCCAGACAGTAAACTACGAGCAGTACTTC. It translates to CASSQTVNYEQYF.

Here the CDR3 DNA reads TGTGCCAGCAGCCGGACAGGGACATCGGCTTACGAGCAGTACTTC. Translating it yields CASSRTGTSAYEQYF. The gene calls are TRBV5-5 and TRBJ2-7; 8 bases align to TRBD1. The germline CDR1 and CDR2 sequences are SGHKS and YYEKEE (reference sequence). This CDR3 is 15 amino acids long. V dropped 4 bases and J dropped 4; count of bases not matched to a gene: 10.

The CDR3: CASAGAARGTDTQYF. The CDR3 nucleotides are TGTGCCAGCGCGGGGGCTGCAAGGGGCACAGATACGCAGTATTTT. The gene calls are TRBV28 and TRBJ2-3; the D gene is possibly TRBD2 (7 bases). The CDR3 sequence is 15 residues long. Trimming stripped 8 bases from V and 1 base from J, with 16 bases between. The germline V gene encodes CDR1 MDHEN and CDR2 SYDVKM.

The rearrangement uses TRBV5-8 and TRBJ2-2; D might be TRBD2 (5 bases). With 2 bases removed from V and 8 bases from J, the gap between germline ends came to 19 bases. CDR1 is SGHTS, CDR2 YDEGEE, per germline. The CDR3 loop spans 16 amino acids. CDR3 DNA: TGTGCCAGCAGCTTTCCGGGGTCTCTTTCCACGGGGGAGCTGTTTTTT. Protein product: CASSFPGSLSTGELFF.

This chain joins TRBV19 and TRBJ2-2; the D is unclear. Trimming pared 0 bases from V and 1 base from J, leaving 3 bases between. This CDR3 is 14 amino acids long. Germline V CDR1 and CDR2: LNHDA, SQIVND (reference sequence). CDR3 nucleotide sequence: TGTGCCAGTAGTATAGACCAGAACACCGGGGAGCTGTTTTTT. It specifies CASSIDQNTGELFF.

The chain carries TRBV10-3 and TRBJ1-4; possible D gene TRBD1, 6 bases. The CDR3 length is 12 residues. The ends were cut back, 8 bases at V and 8 bases at J, with 12 bases in the middle. Germline V gene data show CDR1 as ENHRY and CDR2 as SYGVKD. CDR3 region: CAIGGDREKLFF. Here the CDR3 DNA reads TGTGCCATCGGGGGAGACAGGGAAAAACTGTTTTTT.

The chain joins TRBV6-5 to TRBJ2-1, with unresolved D. V dropped 6 bases and J dropped 1 base, with 10 bases sitting between them. Germline lookup yields CDR1 MNHEY and CDR2 SVGAGI. The CDR3 covers 14 residues. Here the CDR3 reads CASSRSGSYNEQFF. The CDR3 region has the DNA TGTGCCAGCAGCCGGAGTGGGTCCTACAATGAGCAGTTCTTC.

This chain uses TRBV29-1 with TRBJ1-1; the match to TRBD1 covers 9 bases. The CDR3 sequence is 11 residues long. After removal of 7 bases from V and 6 bases from J, the junction contained 3 bases not matched to a gene. Looked up from germline, CDR1 is SQVTM and CDR2 is ANQGSEA. CDR3 DNA sequence: TGCAGCGGGACAGGGGTGGCTGAAGCTTTCTTT. Protein product: CSGTGVAEAFF.

The DNA for the CDR3 is TGTGCCAGCAGTACTCGGGGTCTGGGCTACACCTTC. This translates into CASSTRGLGYTF. The chain carries TRBV28 and TRBJ1-2; D not resolved. CDR1 and CDR2 (germline): MDHEN, SYDVKM. V lost 5 bases to trimming and J lost 8 bases, with 12 bases between them. The CDR3 covers 12 residues.

The chain recombines TRBV28 with TRBJ2-7; no reliable D call. The germline V gene has CDR1 MDHEN and CDR2 SYDVKM. V lost 4 bases and J lost 3, with 7 bases in between. The CDR3 extends over 12 amino acids. Written as DNA, the CDR3 is TGTGCCAGCAGTTCAGAATTCTACGAGCAGTACTTC. Amino acids: CASSSEFYEQYF. The entire variable domain, with the rest obtained from reference TRBV28 and TRBJ2-7, is as follows: DVKVTQSSRYLVKRTGEKVFLECVQDMDHENMFWYRQDPGLGLRLIYFSYDVKMKEKGDIPEGYSVSREKKERFSLILESASTNQTSMYLCASSSEFYEQYFGPGTRLTVT.